The present TCR beta chain was sequenced within a study of shared clonotypes between healthy human individuals. With respect to this clone: Its antigen is not identified.

For sorted subsets, 150 to 200 ng DNA per replicate equaled approximately 30,000 T cell genomes. Only in-frame clones appear in the TCRdb table, and some are missing; sequencing was by immunoSEQ multiplex PCR. The table records around 1,000,000 clones, around three quarters of them present only once. Whole-study findings and limits: The study generally estimated greater richness for naive than memory subsets.

Looked up from germline, CDR1 is MNHNS and CDR2 is SASEGT. The CDR3 covers 14 residues. Trimming removed 3 bases at V and 6 bases at J, with 11 bases between. The chain has TRBV6-1 and TRBJ2-2; a weak D match, TRBD2 (5 bases). Material: memory CD4+ T cells from PBMCs. Subset meaning: CD45RA-negative fraction. The source of this sequence is a man in his late teens or twenties in good health. Some clones in this sample may be carry-over from other donors' samples. In DNA, the CDR3 is TGTGCCAGCAGTGAGATAAGAGGGCCCGGGGAGCTGTTTTTT. Its translation is CASSEIRGPGELFF.